This T cell receptor beta chain was recovered during a study of blood T cell repertoires in COVID-19. Study in general: From the United States, Italy and Spain came samples of acute and convalescent COVID-19.

Some clones are missing from TCRdb's copy, which holds only in-frame ones; the method was immunoSEQ multiplex PCR. The sample has over 200,000 clones, 88% seen once. Trimming cost V 4 bases and J 4 bases, with 15 bases left between them. The germline CDR1 and CDR2 sequences are SGDLS and YYNGEE. The CDR3 runs 15 residues. This chain links TRBV9 with TRBJ1-5; tentatively, D is TRBD1 (6 bases). Specimen: peripheral blood. This sequence was found in a woman aged 25 to 39 with acute or convalescent COVID-19. CDR3 sequence: CASSSAGTKNQPQHF. Written as DNA, the CDR3 is TGTGCCAGCAGCTCAGCCGGGACAAAGAATCAGCCCCAGCATTTT.